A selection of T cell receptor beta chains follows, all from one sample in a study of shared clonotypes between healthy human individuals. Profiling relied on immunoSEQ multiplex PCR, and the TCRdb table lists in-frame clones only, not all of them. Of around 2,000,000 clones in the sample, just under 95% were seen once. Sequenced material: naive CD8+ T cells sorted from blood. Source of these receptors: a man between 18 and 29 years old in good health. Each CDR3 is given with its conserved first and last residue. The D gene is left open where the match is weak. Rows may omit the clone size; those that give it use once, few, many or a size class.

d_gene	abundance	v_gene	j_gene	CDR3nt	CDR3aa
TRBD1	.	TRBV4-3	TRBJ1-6	TGCGCCAGCAGCCGAATTCTAGACAGGGCTAATTCACCCCTCCACTTT	CASSRILDRANSPLHF
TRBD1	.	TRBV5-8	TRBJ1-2	TGTGCCAGCAGCTTGGTTTGGGACAGGGGCGACGGGGGCTACACCTTC	CASSLVWDRGDGGYTF
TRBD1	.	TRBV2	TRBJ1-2	TGTGCCAGCAGGGGGACAGGGGAGGGGAACGGCTACACCTTC	CASRGTGEGNGYTF
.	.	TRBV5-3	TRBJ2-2	TGTGCCAGAAGCTTTAACGTCACCGGGGAGCTGTTTTTT	CARSFNVTGELFF
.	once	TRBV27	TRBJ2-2	TGTGCCAGCAGTATTTTTCCCGCGAACACCGGGGAGCTGTTTTTT	CASSIFPANTGELFF
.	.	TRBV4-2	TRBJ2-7	TGTGCCAGCAGCCAAGCGGGCGGGGGCCAGACCTACGAGCAGTACTTC	CASSQAGGGQTYEQYF
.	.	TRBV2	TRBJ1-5	TGTGCCAGCAGTGAAGAGGATCACCAGCATTTT	CASSEEDHQHF
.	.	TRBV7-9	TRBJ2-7	TGTGCCAGCAGCCATGAGGGACACGGAACCTACGAGCAGTACTTC	CASSHEGHGTYEQYF
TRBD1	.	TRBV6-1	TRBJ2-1	TGTGCCAGCTTACAGGGGGTGAATGAGCAGTTCTTC	CASLQGVNEQFF
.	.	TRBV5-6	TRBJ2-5	TGTGCCAGCAGCCAGGGACAACAAGAGACCCAGTACTTC	CASSQGQQETQYF
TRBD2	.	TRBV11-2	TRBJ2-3	TGTGCCAGCACCCTAGCGGGGGGCACAGATACGCAGTATTTT	CASTLAGGTDTQYF
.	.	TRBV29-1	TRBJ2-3	TGCAGCGTTGAAGGGGGGGTAAGAACAGATACGCAGTATTTT	CSVEGGVRTDTQYF
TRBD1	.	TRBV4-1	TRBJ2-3	TGCGCCAGCAGCCTAGGGACAGGGGGTGTCGCAGATACGCAGTATTTT	CASSLGTGGVADTQYF
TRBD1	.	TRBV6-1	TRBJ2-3	TGTGCCAGCCAAGACAGGGCTTACACAGATACGCAGTATTTT	CASQDRAYTDTQYF
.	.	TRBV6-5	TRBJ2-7	TGTGCCAGCAGTTACTCGGGCAGGACCTACGAGCAGTACTTC	CASSYSGRTYEQYF
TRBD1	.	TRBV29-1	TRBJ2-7	TGCAGCGCAAAGGGCCAGGGGGTCTCCTACGAGCAGTACTTC	CSAKGQGVSYEQYF
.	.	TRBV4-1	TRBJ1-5	TGCGCCAGCAGCCAAAAGAGTGGAAGTCAGCCCCAGCATTTT	CASSQKSGSQPQHF
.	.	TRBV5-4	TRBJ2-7	TGTGCCAGCAGCTTGGACACTTCCTACGAGCAGTACTTC	CASSLDTSYEQYF